This T cell receptor beta chain was sequenced during a study of early T cells in non-severe SARS-CoV-2 infection. Study overall: Unsorted whole blood bulk RNA was sequenced, with unpaired chains.

Study outcomes and limitations: Missing private and CD4 specificities, VDJdb matching favored anti-spike CD8 responses.

This clonotype was seen at least ten times. Its antigen is not known. The CDR3 spans 13 residues. Germline assignment: CDR1 SNHLY and CDR2 FYNNEI. Trimming cost V 1 base and J 11 bases, with 14 bases left between them. One entry per CDR3 protein, called by TCRdb with MiXCR from the 5' RACE reads. The data hold 25,000 to 35,000 distinct CDR3 sequences, with under 4% observed a single time. The chain employs TRBV2 and TRBJ1-1; D gene unclear. Material: whole blood. The clonotype was recovered from an adult who was a healthcare worker with PCR-confirmed SARS-CoV-2 infection or an uninfected control (not recorded which). The CDR3 loop is CASSEERATGAFF. The CDR3 DNA is TGTGCCAGCAGTGAAGAGAGGGCCACGGGGGCTTTCTTT.